Listed below are T cell receptor beta chains from one sample, sequenced in a study of blood T cells in healthy people across ages. TCRdb redid the calling of the 5' RACE reads with MiXCR, one entry per CDR3 protein. The sample includes more than 1,400,000 distinct CDR3 sequences, 40% to 50% seen only once; the top ten take 7.9%. Sequenced sample: blood. The source of these receptors is a woman between 18 and 29 years old in good health. The CDR3 runs from the conserved cysteine through the conserved F or W. D genes are given only for firm matches. Not every row has a clone size; where given, it reads once, few, many or a size class.

TRBV28	few	TRBJ2-5	TRBD1	CASSPPDRAVGTQYF	TGTGCCAGCAGTCCCCCTGACAGGGCTGTGGGGACCCAGTACTTC
TRBV12-5	few	TRBJ2-1	TRBD1	CASGGTAYDNEQFF	TGTGCTAGTGGAGGGACAGCCTACGACAATGAGCAGTTCTTC
TRBV4-2	NA	TRBJ2-7	TRBD2	CASSQDLGSGGNEQYF	TGTGCCAGCAGCCAAGATCTTGGTAGCGGGGGTAACGAGCAGTACTTC
TRBV27	few	TRBJ2-5	TRBD2	CASSLSSSGSGKTQYF	TGTGCCAGCAGTTTATCGAGTAGCGGGAGCGGGAAGACCCAGTACTTC
TRBV12-3/TRBV12-4	NA	TRBJ1-1	NA	CASSKIQGLNTEAFF	TGTGCCAGCAGCAAAATACAGGGCCTGAACACTGAAGCTTTCTTT
TRBV5-1	few	TRBJ2-1	NA	CASSLATGRNEQFF	TGCGCCAGCAGCTTGGCAACAGGGAGGAATGAGCAGTTCTTC
TRBV7-9	NA	TRBJ2-1	TRBD1	CASSYGTGEGNEQFF	TGTGCCAGCAGCTATGGGACAGGGGAAGGGAATGAGCAGTTCTTC
TRBV15	NA	TRBJ2-5	TRBD2	CATSRDPASGRGEQYF	TGTGCCACCAGCAGAGATCCCGCTAGCGGGAGAGGAGAGCAGTACTTC
TRBV28	NA	TRBJ1-2	TRBD1	CASSLRRDRHYGYTF	TGTGCCAGCAGTTTACGCCGGGACAGGCACTATGGCTACACCTTC
TRBV6-6	NA	TRBJ1-3	NA	CASRPPGAGNTIYF	TGTGCCAGCAGGCCGCCGGGGGCTGGAAACACCATATATTTT
TRBV27	NA	TRBJ2-3	TRBD2	CASMGGSADTQYF	TGTGCCAGCATGGGGGGGTCCGCAGATACGCAGTATTTT
TRBV5-5	NA	TRBJ2-5	NA	CASGPKGQAVETQYF	TGTGCCAGCGGACCGAAGGGCCAGGCGGTTGAGACCCAGTACTTC
TRBV20-1	NA	TRBJ2-4	TRBD1	CSARSQRDSSNIQYF	TGCAGTGCTAGGTCTCAACGGGACAGTTCGAACATTCAGTACTTC
TRBV20-1	NA	TRBJ2-1	TRBD2	CSARDPGTSDPHEQFF	TGCAGTGCTAGAGACCCTGGGACTAGCGACCCCCATGAGCAGTTCTTC
TRBV25-1	NA	TRBJ1-4	TRBD1	CASSYRGQGTNEKLFF	TGTGCCAGCAGTTATAGGGGGCAAGGAACTAATGAAAAACTGTTTTTT
TRBV13	few	TRBJ1-4	NA	CASSRRSATNEKLFF	TGTGCCAGCAGCCGTAGGTCCGCAACTAATGAAAAACTGTTTTTT
TRBV5-1	NA	TRBJ2-7	NA	CASSLFAYVQYF	TGCGCCAGCAGTCTATTCGCCTACGTGCAGTACTTC
TRBV11-2	NA	TRBJ1-2	NA	CASSLELIGYGYTF	TGTGCCAGCAGCTTAGAGTTGATCGGTTATGGCTACACCTTC
TRBV10-3	NA	TRBJ2-3	TRBD2	CAISDMTSTSTDTQYF	TGTGCCATCAGTGACATGACTAGCACCAGCACAGATACGCAGTATTTT
TRBV10-3	many	TRBJ2-1	NA	CAISEGETNEQFF	TGTGCCATCAGTGAAGGGGAAACGAATGAGCAGTTCTTC
TRBV28	few	TRBJ2-1	NA	CASRPAPPDGYNEQFF	TGTGCCAGCAGGCCGGCCCCTCCCGACGGCTACAATGAGCAGTTCTTC
TRBV9	NA	TRBJ2-2	NA	CASSVSATNTGELFF	TGTGCCAGCAGCGTCTCAGCAACGAACACCGGGGAGCTGTTTTTT
TRBV6-5	NA	TRBJ1-2	TRBD1	CASRSLQGGGGYTF	TGTGCCAGCAGAAGCCTACAGGGGGGCGGTGGCTACACCTTC
TRBV29-1	NA	TRBJ2-6	TRBD1	CSVHDRGPLAGANVLTF	TGCAGCGTTCATGACAGGGGCCCCTTGGCGGGGGCCAACGTCCTGACTTTC
TRBV29-1	once	TRBJ1-2	NA	CSVAEGGYTF	TGCAGCGTTGCGGAGGGTGGCTACACCTTC
TRBV27	few	TRBJ2-7	NA	CASSWRAGEQYF	TGTGCCAGCAGTTGGAGGGCAGGAGAGCAGTACTTC